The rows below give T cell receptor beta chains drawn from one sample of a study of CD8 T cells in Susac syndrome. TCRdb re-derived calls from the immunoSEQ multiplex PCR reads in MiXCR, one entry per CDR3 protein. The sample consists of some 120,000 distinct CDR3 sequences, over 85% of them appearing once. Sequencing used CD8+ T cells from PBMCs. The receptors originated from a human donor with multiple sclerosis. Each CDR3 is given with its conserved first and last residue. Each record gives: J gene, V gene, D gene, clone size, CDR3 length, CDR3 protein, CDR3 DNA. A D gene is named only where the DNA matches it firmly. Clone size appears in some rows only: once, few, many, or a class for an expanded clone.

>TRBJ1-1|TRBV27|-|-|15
CASSLSGGMNTEAFF
TGTGCCAGCAGTTTGTCCGGGGGGATGAACACTGAAGCTTTCTTT
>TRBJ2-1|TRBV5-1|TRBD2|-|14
CASSGTSGHNEQFF
TGCGCCAGCAGCGGGACTAGCGGGCACAATGAGCAGTTCTTC
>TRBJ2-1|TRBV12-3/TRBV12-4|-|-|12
CASSFGENEQFF
TGTGCCAGCAGTTTTGGAGAAAATGAGCAGTTCTTC
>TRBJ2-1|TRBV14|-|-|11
CASRNLNEQFF
TGTGCCAGCAGAAACCTTAATGAGCAGTTCTTC
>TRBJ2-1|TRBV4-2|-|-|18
CASSQERIYRSSYNEQFF
TGTGCCAGCAGCCAAGAAAGGATCTACCGTAGCTCCTACAATGAGCAGTTCTTC
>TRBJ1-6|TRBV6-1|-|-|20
CASSEARAFDPLPSDSPLHF
TGTGCCAGCAGTGAAGCGCGGGCTTTTGACCCCCTCCCCAGTGATTCACCCCTCCACTTT
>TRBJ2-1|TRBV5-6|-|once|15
CASSLSYSSYNEQFF
TGTGCCAGCAGCCTCAGTTACAGCTCCTACAATGAGCAGTTCTTC
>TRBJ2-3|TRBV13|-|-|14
CASSKRERADTQYF
TGTGCCAGCAGCAAACGGGAGCGGGCAGATACGCAGTATTTT
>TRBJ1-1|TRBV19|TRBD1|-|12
CASRWTGTEAFF
TGTGCCAGTAGGTGGACAGGAACTGAAGCTTTCTTT
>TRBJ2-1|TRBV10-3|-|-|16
CAISEHPGLRYNEQFF
TGTGCCATCAGTGAACATCCGGGACTCCGATACAATGAGCAGTTCTTC
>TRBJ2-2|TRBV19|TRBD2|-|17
CASSPGGLAGEDGELFF
TGTGCCAGTAGTCCGGGGGGACTAGCGGGAGAGGACGGGGAGCTGTTTTTT
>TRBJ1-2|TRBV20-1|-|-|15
CSARIVPLLLYGYTF
TGCAGTGCTAGGATTGTTCCGCTGCTCCTCTATGGCTACACCTTC
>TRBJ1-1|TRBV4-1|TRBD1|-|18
CASSHHRDRLSMNTEAFF
TGCGCCAGCAGCCATCACCGGGACAGGCTAAGCATGAACACTGAAGCTTTCTTT
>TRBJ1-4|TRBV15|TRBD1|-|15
CATSRPTGGNEKLFF
TGTGCCACCAGCAGGCCGACAGGGGGGAATGAAAAACTGTTTTTT
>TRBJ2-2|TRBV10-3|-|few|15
CAITGGTTNTGELFF
TGTGCCATCACTGGCGGGACGACGAACACCGGGGAGCTTTTTTTT
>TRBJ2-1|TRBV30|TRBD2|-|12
CAHSGGYNEQFF
TGTGCCCACAGCGGGGGGTACAATGAGCAGTTCTTC
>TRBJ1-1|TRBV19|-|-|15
CATKVTGPYSTEAFF
TGTGCCACAAAAGTTACCGGGCCCTACTCCACTGAAGCTTTCTTT
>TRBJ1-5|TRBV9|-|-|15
CASSVNSGSNQPQHF
TGTGCCAGCAGCGTGAACAGTGGAAGCAATCAGCCCCAGCATTTT
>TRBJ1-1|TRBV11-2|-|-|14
CASSPRTANTEAFF
TGTGCCAGCAGCCCACGGACGGCAAACACTGAAGCTTTCTTT
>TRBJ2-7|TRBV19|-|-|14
CASSISGRTYEQYF
TGTGCCAGTAGTATCTCGGGACGGACCTACGAGCAGTACTTC
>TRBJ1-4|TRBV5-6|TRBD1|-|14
CASSFGTGGRKLFF
TGTGCCAGCAGCTTCGGGACAGGCGGCCGAAAACTGTTTTTT
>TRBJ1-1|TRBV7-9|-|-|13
CAGPGQQNTEAFF
TGTGCCGGTCCCGGACAGCAGAACACTGAAGCTTTCTTT
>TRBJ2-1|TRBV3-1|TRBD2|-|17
CASSPAPRLAGVNEQFF
TGTGCCAGCAGCCCGGCCCCACGACTAGCGGGGGTGAATGAGCAGTTCTTC
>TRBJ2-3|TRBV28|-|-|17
CASSRELSGLEVRYAVF
TGTGCCAGCAGTCGGGAGCTTTCGGGACTGGAAGTCAGATACGCAGTATTT
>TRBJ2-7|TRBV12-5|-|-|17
CASGLVLEGLISYEQYF
TGTGCTAGTGGTTTGGTACTCGAGGGGCTCATCTCCTACGAGCAGTACTTC
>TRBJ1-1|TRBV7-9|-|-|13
CASSPTGHPEAFF
TGTGCCAGCAGCCCCACGGGACACCCAGAAGCTTTCTTT
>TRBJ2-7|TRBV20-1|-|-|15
CSARDLYRAPYEQYF
TGCAGTGCTAGAGATTTGTACCGGGCCCCCTACGAGCAGTACTTC
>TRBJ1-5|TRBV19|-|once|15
CASRRGGSGNQPQHF
TGTGCCAGTAGAAGAGGGGGATCGGGCAATCAGCCCCAGCATTTT
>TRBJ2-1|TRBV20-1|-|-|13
CSGYAVSYNEQFF
TGCAGTGGGTATGCGGTTTCCTACAATGAGCAGTTCTTC
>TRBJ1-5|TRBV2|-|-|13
CASSVGRNQPQHF
TGTGCCAGCAGTGTTGGCCGCAATCAGCCCCAGCATTTT
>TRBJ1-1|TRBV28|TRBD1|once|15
CASSFLDRENTDSFF
TGTGCCAGCAGTTTCTTAGACAGGGAGAACACTGATTCTTTCTTT
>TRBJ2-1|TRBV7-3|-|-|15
CASSYRGATLNEQFF
TGTGCCAGCAGCTACCGGGGGGCGACTTTGAATGAGCAGTTCTTC
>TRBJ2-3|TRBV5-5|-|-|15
CASSSGRSSTDTQYF
TGTGCCAGCAGCTCGGGCCGGTCTAGCACAGATACGCAGTATTTT
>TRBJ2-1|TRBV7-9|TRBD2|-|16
CASSLGGTSGYNEQFF
TGTGCCAGCAGCTTAGGAGGGACTAGCGGATACAATGAGCAGTTCTTC
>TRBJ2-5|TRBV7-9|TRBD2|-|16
CASSATLAGDQETQYF
TGTGCCAGCAGCGCAACCCTAGCGGGGGACCAAGAGACCCAGTACTTC
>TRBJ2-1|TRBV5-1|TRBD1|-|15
CASSLGQGLGNEQFF
TGCGCCAGCAGCTTGGGACAGGGCTTGGGCAATGAGCAGTTCTTC
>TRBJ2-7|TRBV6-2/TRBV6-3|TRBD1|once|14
CASSPQGTDYEQYF
TGTGCCAGCAGTCCCCAAGGGACAGACTACGAGCAGTACTTC
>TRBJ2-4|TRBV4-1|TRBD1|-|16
CASSQDLGQERNIQYF
TGCGCCAGCAGCCAAGATCTGGGACAGGAGAGAAACATTCAGTACTTC
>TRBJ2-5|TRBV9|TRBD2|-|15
CASSVASGRGETQYF
TGTGCCAGCAGCGTAGCTAGCGGGAGAGGGGAGACCCAGTACTTC
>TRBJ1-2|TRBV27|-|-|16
CASSLSGQGGNYGYTF
TGTGCCAGCAGTTTATCGGGGCAGGGCGGAAACTATGGCTACACCTTC
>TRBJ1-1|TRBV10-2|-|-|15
CASSDLTGHNYEAFF
TGCGCCAGCAGCGATTTGACAGGACATAATTATGAAGCTTTCTTT
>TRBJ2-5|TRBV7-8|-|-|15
CASSLEGALQETQYF
TGTGCCAGCAGCTTAGAAGGTGCCTTACAAGAGACCCAGTACTTC
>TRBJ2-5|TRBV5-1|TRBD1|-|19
CASSSATRDRGHNWETQYF
TGCGCCAGCAGCTCGGCAACCCGGGACAGGGGACACAACTGGGAGACCCAGTACTTC
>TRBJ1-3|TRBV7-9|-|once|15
CASSSRVESGNTIYF
TGTGCCAGCAGCTCCCGGGTGGAGTCGGGAAACACCATATATTTT
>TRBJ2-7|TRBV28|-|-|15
CASRERRGASYEQYF
TGTGCCAGCAGGGAGCGCAGGGGTGCGTCCTACGAGCAGTACTTC
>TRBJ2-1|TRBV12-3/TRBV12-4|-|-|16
CASRGRGSGNYNEQFF
TGTGCCAGCAGGGGCCGGGGCTCCGGGAACTACAATGAGCAGTTCTTC
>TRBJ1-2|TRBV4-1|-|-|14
CASSQGAGGVSYTF
TGCGCCAGCAGCCAGGGGGCCGGGGGCGTAAGCTACACCTTC
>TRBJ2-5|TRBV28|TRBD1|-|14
CASRGDRVGETQYF
TGTGCCAGCAGGGGTGACAGGGTCGGGGAGACCCAGTACTTC
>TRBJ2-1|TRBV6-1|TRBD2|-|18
CASSPLAGGPRSYNEQFF
TGTGCCAGCAGTCCGCTAGCGGGGGGGCCTCGGTCCTACAATGAGCAGTTCTTC
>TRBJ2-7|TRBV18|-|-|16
CASSPEPGPSSYEQYF
TGTGCCAGCTCACCCGAACCAGGTCCTAGCTCCTACGAGCAGTACTTC
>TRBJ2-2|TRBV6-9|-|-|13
CASSPSPGGELFF
TGTGCCAGCAGTCCCTCGCCCGGGGGGGAGCTGTTTTTT
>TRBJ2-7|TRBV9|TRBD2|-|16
CASSVATSGGANEQYF
TGTGCCAGCAGCGTAGCTACTAGCGGGGGGGCCAACGAGCAGTACTTC
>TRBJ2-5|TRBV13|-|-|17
CASSFGMNPQVQETQYF
TGTGCCAGCAGCTTCGGGATGAACCCTCAGGTACAAGAGACCCAGTACTTC